This T cell receptor beta chain was identified during a study of T-cell memory formation after mild COVID-19 (dated by TCRdb to 2020 to 2022). Looking at the study overall: TCR sequence clusters from the two donors were largely donor specific. T-cell clones expanding and contracting after mild COVID-19 in two donors were tracked by longitudinal TCRalpha and TCRbeta repertoire sequencing. Two young, previously healthy adult volunteers, one female and one male, were included in the cohort. Results the study describes overall, beyond this receptor: From day 15 to 85, contracting clones showed balanced CD4/CD8 phenotypes, whereas a second wave of clones that expanded from day 15 to 37 leaned towards CD4+. Whether the second-wave clones peaking on day 37 were SARS-CoV-2 specific was not confirmed. Only a couple of mild cases were covered by the study, and larger cohorts that include severe cases with pre-infection samples were considered necessary. Contracting CD4+ clones were located mainly in the CM and EM memory subsets, whereas CD8+ clones were found to be enriched in EMRA. The detection of some responding clones in pre-infection memory suggests that pre-existing cross-reactive memory T cells joined the SARS-CoV-2 response.

Reads for this sample came from an Illumina NovaSeq 6000. Using 5'RACE with constant-segment primers, TCRalpha and TCRbeta cDNA libraries were constructed, with sample barcodes and unique molecular identifiers added in the process. RNA was extracted from every sample with Trizol reagent. Libraries were amplified in two PCR steps, with a second sample barcode and Illumina TruSeq adapters added in the second step. Sequencing of the libraries was done on an Illumina NovaSeq, producing 2 x 150 bp paired-end reads. The paper's data handling went like this. Demultiplexing of reads and collapsing into UMI-guided consensus sequences were performed with migec v1.2.7. With mixcr v2.1.11, UMI consensuses were aligned to TRA and TRB V and J templates and assembled into clonotypes. A clonotype was counted as expanded or contracted only if both edgeR and NoisET called the change significant, with noise models trained on biological replicates. For edgeR calls, the cutoffs were a false discovery rate-adjusted p below 0.01 and a log2 fold-change threshold of 1. As an exploratory analysis of dynamics, max-normalized trajectories of the 1000 most abundant clonotypes were examined with PCA combined with hierarchical clustering. Each responding clone was given a CD4 or CD8 phenotype based on the CD4+ and CD8+ repertoires, which had been sequenced separately. The public reads were run again by TCRdb, first through fastp at Q25 and then through MiXCR, and only productive beta chains were kept. Every CDR3 protein is listed once, alongside the most common genes and DNA of its rows. The authors' filters were not applied to this entry. The table for this sample lists hundreds of thousands of distinct CDR3 sequences; approximately 16% of them were counted only once. The ten biggest clones cover around 20% of the sample.

PBMCs were isolated by Ficoll-Paque density gradient centrifugation. Inclusive of the bounding cysteine and phenylalanine, the CDR3 is 15 residues long. CDR3 DNA only is kept here, 45 bases in frame from base 1. At the junction V is shortened by 0 bases and J by 2 bases, with 5 bases in between. CDR1 is given as MNHEY and CDR2 as SVGAGI, both from the germline V gene. This clonotype has just a few counts. The target of this receptor is not known. Qualities for individual bases were not recorded, and no much larger clone is one base off. The clonotype was recovered from a man younger than 30 who had mild COVID-19 (a few samples of this study predate the infection). The sample titles of this study are shuffled in the database, so cell type and time point are left out; the donor was told from shared clones. Sequenced sample: PBMCs or a T cell subset sorted from them (not recorded which). The sequence is built from TRBV6-5 and TRBJ2-6; the D element could tentatively be TRBD1 or TRBD2, as 5 bases agree for each. The DNA sequence is TGTGCCAGCAGTTACTCGGGGGCTGGGGCCAACGTCCTGACTTTC. Translated, this gives CASSYSGAGANVLTF.